The T cell receptor beta chain described here comes from a study of esophageal squamous cell carcinoma under preoperative chemotherapy. Study-wide context: Samples included peripheral blood T cells as well as tumor-infiltrating lymphocytes. Study-wide results and caveats: Paclitaxel-nedaplatin therapy caused immediate, substantial clonotype frequency changes. After chemotherapy, TCR diversity rose significantly in peripheral T cells but not in tumor-infiltrating lymphocytes. After treatment, tumor-infiltrating lymphocytes apparently came partly from blood T cells.

TCRdb itself ran the PCR reads through MiXCR, one entry per CDR3 protein. The sample has some 18,000 distinct CDR3 sequences, more than 45% seen once. This clonotype appeared a few times. The target antigen is unknown. As for time point: after preoperative PTX-NDP chemotherapy. Germline V gene data show CDR1 as SGHTA and CDR2 as FQGNSA. The V end was cut by 1 base, the J end by 10 bases, with 26 bases between. CDR3 length: 18 amino acids. The receptor's source is a human donor with esophageal squamous cell carcinoma. The donor label of this sample is uncertain. The specimen was collected from a patient given preoperative chemotherapy. The chain recombines TRBV7-2 with TRBJ2-1; D is undetermined. The CDR3 bases are TGTGCCAGCAGCTTAGTAGGGTTAGCCGAAATGGGCGCCCACGAGCAGTTCTTC. It encodes CASSLVGLAEMGAHEQFF. The entire variable domain, with the rest obtained from reference TRBV7-2 and TRBJ2-1, is as follows: GAGVSQSPSNKVTEKGKDVELRCDPISGHTALYWYRQSLGQGLEFLIYFQGNSAPDKSGLPSDRFSAERTGGSVSTLTIQRTQQEDSAVYLCASSLVGLAEMGAHEQFFGPGTRLTVL.